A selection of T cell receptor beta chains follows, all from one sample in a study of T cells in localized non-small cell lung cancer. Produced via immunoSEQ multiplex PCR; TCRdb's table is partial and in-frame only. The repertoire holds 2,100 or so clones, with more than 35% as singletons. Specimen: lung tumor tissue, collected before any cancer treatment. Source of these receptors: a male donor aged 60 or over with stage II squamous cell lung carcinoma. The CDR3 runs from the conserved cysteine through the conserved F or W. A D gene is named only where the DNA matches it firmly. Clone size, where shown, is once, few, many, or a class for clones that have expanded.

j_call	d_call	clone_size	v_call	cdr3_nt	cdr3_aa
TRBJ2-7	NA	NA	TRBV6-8	TGTGCCAGCGCAGAAGTCCGGCCCTACGAGCAGTACTTC	CASAEVRPYEQYF
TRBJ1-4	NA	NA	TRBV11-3	TGTGCCAGCAGCTTAGTTGGGGCAAATGAAAAACTGTTTTTT	CASSLVGANEKLFF
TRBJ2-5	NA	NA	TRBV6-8	TGTGCCAGCAGTTACATCCAGGGCGCACAAGAGACCCAGTACTTC	CASSYIQGAQETQYF
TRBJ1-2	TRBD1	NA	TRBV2	TGTGCCAGCAGGGCAGGGGGTATCGGATATTTAGCTAACTATGGCTACACCTTC	CASRAGGIGYLANYGYTF
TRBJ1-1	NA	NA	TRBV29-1	TGCAGCGTTGAAGGGTCAGTGAACACTGAAGCTTTCTTT	CSVEGSVNTEAFF
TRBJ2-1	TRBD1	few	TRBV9	TGTGCCAGCAGCGTAGTGGGACAGAACTACAATGAGCAGTTCTTC	CASSVVGQNYNEQFF
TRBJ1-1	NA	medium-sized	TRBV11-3	TGTGCCAGCAGCTTATTGGGCAGAGTCTCTAACACTGAAGCTTTCTTT	CASSLLGRVSNTEAFF
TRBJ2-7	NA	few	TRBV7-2	TGTGCCAGCAGCGGATGGACAAGTGACGAGCAGTACTTC	CASSGWTSDEQYF
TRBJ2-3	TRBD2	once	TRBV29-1	TGCAGCACCCGAGCGGGGGGCACAGATACGCAGTATTTT	CSTRAGGTDTQYF
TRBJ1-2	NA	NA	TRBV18	TGTGCCAGCTCACCAAAGTTTACAGGGACGTCCGGTCGATATGGCTACACCTTC	CASSPKFTGTSGRYGYTF
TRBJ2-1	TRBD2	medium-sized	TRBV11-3	TGTGCCAGCAGCTTAGATGGACTAGCGGGAGTCTCAAGGGGCAATGAGCAGTTCTTC	CASSLDGLAGVSRGNEQFF
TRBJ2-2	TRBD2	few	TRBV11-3	TGTGCCAGCAGCCCGACCCCAAAGCGGGAGGTCGGGGAGCTGTTTTTT	CASSPTPKREVGELFF
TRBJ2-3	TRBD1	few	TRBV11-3	TGTGCCAGCAGCTTAGGGGGACAGAGCACAGATACGCAGTATTTT	CASSLGGQSTDTQYF
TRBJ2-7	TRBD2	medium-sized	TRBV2	TGTGCCAGCAGTGAAGGGGGGCTAGCGGGAACTTTCTCCTACGAGCAGTACTTC	CASSEGGLAGTFSYEQYF
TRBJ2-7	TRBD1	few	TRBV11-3	TGTGCCAGCAGCTCTACAGGGGGCGACTCCTACGAGCAGTACTTC	CASSSTGGDSYEQYF
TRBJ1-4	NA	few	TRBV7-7	TGTGCCAGCAGCAACAGGGAGACTAATGAAAAACTGTTTTTT	CASSNRETNEKLFF
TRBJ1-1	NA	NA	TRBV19	TGTGCCAGTAGGGCAAAGGGGCTCACTGAAGCTTTCTTT	CASRAKGLTEAFF
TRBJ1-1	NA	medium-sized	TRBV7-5	TGTGCCAGCAGTTTGGGGGGGACAGGAAACACTGAAGCTTTCTTT	CASSLGGTGNTEAFF
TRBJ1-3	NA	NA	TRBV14	TGTGCCAGCAGCAGCGGGCTTGGAAACACCATATATTTT	CASSSGLGNTIYF
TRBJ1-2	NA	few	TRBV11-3	TGTGCCAGCAGCTTAGGACCGGCCAACTATGGCTACACCTTC	CASSLGPANYGYTF
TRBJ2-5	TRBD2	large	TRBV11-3	TGTGCCAGCAGCCCCCGGTGGGGGGGTGAGACCCAGTACTTC	CASSPRWGGETQYF
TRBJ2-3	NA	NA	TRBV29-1	TGCAGCGTTGAGGGCGGCGGTGTTAGCAATACGCAGTATTTT	CSVEGGGVSNTQYF
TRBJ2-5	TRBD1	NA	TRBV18	TGTGCCAGCTCACAGGACAGGGGGCAAGGAGAGACCCAGTACTTC	CASSQDRGQGETQYF
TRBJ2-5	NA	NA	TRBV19	TGTGCCAGTAGTAGAGGGACCCTTGCCCTTCAAGAGACCCAGTACTTC	CASSRGTLALQETQYF
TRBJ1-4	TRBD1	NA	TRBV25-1	TGTGCCAGCAGTGGAGACAGGGGGCGCGGTGAAAAACTGTTTTTT	CASSGDRGRGEKLFF
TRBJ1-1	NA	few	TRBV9	TGTGCCAGCAGCGTAGTAGGGTCGGGGGCCACTGAAGCTTTCTTT	CASSVVGSGATEAFF
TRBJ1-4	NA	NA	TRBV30	TGTGCCTGGAGTCCCCGGGGGATGGGCGATAATGAAAAACTGTTTTTT	CAWSPRGMGDNEKLFF
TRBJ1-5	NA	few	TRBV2	TGTGCCAGCAGTGAAAACCAGGGCAGTCAGCCCCAGCATTTT	CASSENQGSQPQHF
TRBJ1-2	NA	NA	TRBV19	TGTGCCAGTAGTATAGATCTCGGGCCACTCTCTGGCTACACCTTC	CASSIDLGPLSGYTF
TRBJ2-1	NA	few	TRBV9	TGTGCCAGCAGTGGGCGGGATGCATACAATGAGCAGTTCTTC	CASSGRDAYNEQFF
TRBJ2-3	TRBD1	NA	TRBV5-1	TGCGCCAGCAGCCTCGGGGACAGGACCCAAAAGGAGTATTTT	CASSLGDRTQKEYF
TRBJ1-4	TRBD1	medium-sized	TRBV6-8	TGTGCCAGCAGTTACTCACAGGGGCTTAATGAAAAACTGTTTTTT	CASSYSQGLNEKLFF
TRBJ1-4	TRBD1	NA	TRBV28	TGTGCCAGCAGTGGGGACAGGGGATGGGAAAAACTGTTTTTT	CASSGDRGWEKLFF
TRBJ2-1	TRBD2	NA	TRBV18	TGTGCCAGCTCACCATTCCAACTAGCGGGAGTTGGGGCCCGGGATGAGCAGTTCTTC	CASSPFQLAGVGARDEQFF
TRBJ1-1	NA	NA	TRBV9	TGTGCCAGCAGTGGACAGACGAACACTGAAGCTTTCTTT	CASSGQTNTEAFF
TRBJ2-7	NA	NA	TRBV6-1	TGTGCCAGCAGTGAAGAGGCTTTTTTTCTCTACGAGCAGTACTTC	CASSEEAFFLYEQYF
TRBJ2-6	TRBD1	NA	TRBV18	TGTGCCAGCTCACCGGGACAGGGGGCTTCGACCGGGGCCAACGTCCTGACTTTC	CASSPGQGASTGANVLTF
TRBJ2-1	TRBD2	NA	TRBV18	TGTGCCAGCTCACGGCGGGAGGGGAGTGGGAATGAGCAGTTCTTC	CASSRREGSGNEQFF
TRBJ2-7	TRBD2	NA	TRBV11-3	TGTGCCAGCAGCGTCCTACTAGCGGCTCAAGGGGAGCAGTACTTC	CASSVLLAAQGEQYF
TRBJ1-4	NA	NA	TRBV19	TGTGCCAGTACCCTGGCGGGGGGCACGACTAATGAAAAACTGTTTTTT	CASTLAGGTTNEKLFF
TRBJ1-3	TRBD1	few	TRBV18	TGTGCCAGCTCACCAAGGACAGGGGTTGGAAACACCATATATTTT	CASSPRTGVGNTIYF
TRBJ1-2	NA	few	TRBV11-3	TGTGCCAGCAGAATGCACCGGGACACCAACTATGGCTACACCTTC	CASRMHRDTNYGYTF
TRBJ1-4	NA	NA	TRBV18	TGTGCCAGCTCAAACGGGGCCTTCAATGAAAAACTGTTTTTT	CASSNGAFNEKLFF
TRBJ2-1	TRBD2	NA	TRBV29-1	TGCAGCGTGGCGGGGGGAGCTAGAACTATCCATGTAGATGAGCAGTTCTTC	CSVAGGARTIHVDEQFF
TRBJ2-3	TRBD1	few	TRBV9	TGTGCCAGCAGCACCGGGACAGGCACAGATACGCAGTATTTT	CASSTGTGTDTQYF
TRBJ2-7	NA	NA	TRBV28	TGTGCCAGCAACCGGGTTCTAAGGTCCCACGAGCAGTACTTC	CASNRVLRSHEQYF
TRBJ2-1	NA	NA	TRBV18	TGTGCCAGCTCACCCTTTAACGAGCCCTACAATGAGCAGTTCTTC	CASSPFNEPYNEQFF
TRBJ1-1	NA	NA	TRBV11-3	TGTGCCAGCAGCCCCCGGCGGAGCGGGAGCGCTGAAGCTTTCTTT	CASSPRRSGSAEAFF
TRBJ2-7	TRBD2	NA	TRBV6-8	TGTGCCAGCAGTTACGGAGGACTAGCGAACGAGCAGTACTTC	CASSYGGLANEQYF